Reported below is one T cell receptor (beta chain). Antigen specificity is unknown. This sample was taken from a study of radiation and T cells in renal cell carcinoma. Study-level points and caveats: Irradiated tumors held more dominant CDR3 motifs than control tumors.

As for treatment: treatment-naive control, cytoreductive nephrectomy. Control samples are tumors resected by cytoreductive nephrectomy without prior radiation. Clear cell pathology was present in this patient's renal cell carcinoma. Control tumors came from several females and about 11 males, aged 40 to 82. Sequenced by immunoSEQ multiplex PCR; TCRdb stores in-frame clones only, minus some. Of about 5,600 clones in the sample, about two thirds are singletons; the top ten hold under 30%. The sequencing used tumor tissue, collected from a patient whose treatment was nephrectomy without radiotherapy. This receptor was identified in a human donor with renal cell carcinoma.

The CDR3 DNA reads as TGCGCCAGCAGCTTGGGGTTGGGCGGGAGCTCCTACGAGCAGTACTTC. Translation gives CASSLGLGGSSYEQYF. The rearrangement uses TRBV5-1 and TRBJ2-7; 7 bases match TRBD2. Looked up from germline, CDR1 is SGHRS and CDR2 is YFSETQ. The CDR3 is 16 residues long. J gave up 0 bases and V 0 bases, and 6 bases lay outside the gene matches.